This T cell receptor beta chain was captured by sequencing in a study of T cells in Graves' hyperthyroidism and ophthalmopathy. V lost 6 bases and J 3 bases, leaving 9 bases between the germline ends. The CDR3 totals 12 residues. The germline CDR1 and CDR2 sequences are MDHEN and SYDVKM. Researchers amplified the TCR beta CDR3 regions from RNA transcripts. Primed by the HTBI set, a first-round RT-PCR was run on the TCR CDR3. TCRdb reprocessed the multiplex PCR reads with MiXCR, giving one entry per CDR3 protein. Of fewer than 450,000 distinct CDR3 sequences listed, approximately 18% were seen once; the top ten hold 30% to 40%. This clonotype was detected ten times or more. Patients were excluded because of uncontrolled infection, other autoimmune disease, pregnancy or lactation.

Sequencing used blood. The gene calls are TRBV28 and TRBJ2-7; D might be TRBD2 (6 bases). This TCR came from a woman aged 25 to 39 with Graves' hyperthyroidism that later progressed to Graves' ophthalmopathy. The DNA for the CDR3 is TGTGCCAGCAGCCTAGCGAACTACGAGCAGTACTTC. Its translation is CASSLANYEQYF.